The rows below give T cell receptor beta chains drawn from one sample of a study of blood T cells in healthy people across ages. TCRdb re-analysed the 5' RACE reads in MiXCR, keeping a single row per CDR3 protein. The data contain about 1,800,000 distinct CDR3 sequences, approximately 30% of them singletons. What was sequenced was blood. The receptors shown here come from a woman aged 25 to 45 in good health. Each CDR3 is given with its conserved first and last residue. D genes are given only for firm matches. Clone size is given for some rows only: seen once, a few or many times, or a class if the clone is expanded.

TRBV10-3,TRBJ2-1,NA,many,TGTGCCATCAGTGAGTCGTCGGGGAAAGGGGCCTACAATGAGCAGTTCTTC,CAISESSGKGAYNEQFF
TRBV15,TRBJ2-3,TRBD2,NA,TGTGCCACCAGCGGAAGACTAGCTCGCACAGATACGCAGTATTTT,CATSGRLARTDTQYF
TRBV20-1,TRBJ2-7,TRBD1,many,TGCAGTGCTAGCGGAGGAGGTACAGGGGGCTACGAGCAGTACTTC,CSASGGGTGGYEQYF
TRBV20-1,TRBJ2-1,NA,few,TGCAGTGCTAGACTCAACAATGAGCAGTTCTTC,CSARLNNEQFF
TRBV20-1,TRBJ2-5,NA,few,TGCAGTGCTAGGCGGGCTCAAGAGACCCAGTACTTC,CSARRAQETQYF
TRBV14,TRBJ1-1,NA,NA,TGTGCCAGCAGCCTTCCCGGACAGAACACTGAAGCTTTCTTT,CASSLPGQNTEAFF
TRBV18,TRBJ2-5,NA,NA,TGTGCCAGCTCCTCCGGGCACGGGGAGACCCAGTACTTC,CASSSGHGETQYF
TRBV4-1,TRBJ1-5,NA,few,TGCGCCAGCAGCCAAGAAAAGGGGAATCAGCCCCAGCATTTT,CASSQEKGNQPQHF
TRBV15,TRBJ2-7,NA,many,TGTGCCACCAGCAGAGATCGGACTGGGGCAAAGATCTACGAGCAGTACTTC,CATSRDRTGAKIYEQYF
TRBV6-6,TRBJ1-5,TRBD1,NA,TGTGCCAGCAGTCCTAGGACAGGGGAAAGCAATCAGCCCCAGCATTTT,CASSPRTGESNQPQHF
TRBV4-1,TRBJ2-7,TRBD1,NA,TGCGCCAGCAGCCGCCCGGGACAGACCGAGCAGTACTTC,CASSRPGQTEQYF
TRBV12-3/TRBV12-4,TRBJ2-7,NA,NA,TGTGCCAGCGCCGGAAGGGCCTACGAGCAGTACTTC,CASAGRAYEQYF
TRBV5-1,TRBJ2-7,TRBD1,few,TGCGCCAGCAGCAAAACCACCGGGACAGGGAGTCACTACGAGCAGTACTTC,CASSKTTGTGSHYEQYF
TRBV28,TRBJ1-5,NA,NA,TGTGCTAGCAGCCCCCATGGGAGCGGCAATCAGCCCCAGCATTTT,CASSPHGSGNQPQHF
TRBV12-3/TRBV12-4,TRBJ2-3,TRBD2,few,TGTGCCAGCAGTTTTGGGGGAGGGGACCTGACAGATACGCAGTATTTT,CASSFGGGDLTDTQYF
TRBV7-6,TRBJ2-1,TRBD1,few,TGTGCCAGCAGCGAAGGGGGCTCAGGGGTAAAGTTCTTC,CASSEGGSGVKFF